Described below is a single T cell receptor beta chain sequence and its context. Its target is not known. The source of the sample is a study of cytomegalovirus exposure and HLA in healthy donors. The study, taken as a whole, reports: The study flagged about 150 TCR beta chains as cytomegalovirus-associated. Subsequent analysis found a tendency for first-cohort TCR clusters to co-occur within the 120 or so validation repertoires.

TCRdb's copy holds only in-frame clones and misses some; the assay was immunoSEQ multiplex PCR. This table has 120,000 or so clones, around 88% appearing once. The CDR3 covers 14 residues. CDR1 and CDR2 (germline): SEHNR, FQNEAQ (reference sequence). V shed 4 bases and J shed 9 bases, with 16 bases lying between them. V gene TRBV7-9 combines with J gene TRBJ2-1; a possible D gene is TRBD1 (5 bases). This clonotype originated in a man between 18 and 29 years old in good health and CMV-seronegative. Sequencing was done on a sample of PBMCs. The CDR3 DNA reads TGTGCCAGCAGCTCCGAATACAGGCGAACTGAGCAGTTCTTC. Translated: CASSSEYRRTEQFF.